This TCR beta chain was sequenced in a study of cytomegalovirus exposure and HLA in healthy donors. Primers for the PCR totalled 60 Vbeta and 13 Jbeta. Here immunoSEQ multiplex PCR was the method, and the copy in TCRdb shows in-frame clones only, minus some. The sample lists about 150,000 clones, approximately 87% seen once, with roughly 5.2% in the top ten. Overall study findings and caveats: Cytomegalovirus status, reportedly, was diagnosed with high specificity and sensitivity by the classifier.

On this clone itself: The antigen is not known.

V lost 4 bases to trimming and J lost 1 base; unmatched junction nucleotides: 3. Germline CDR1 is MNHNY and CDR2 is SVGAGI (reference sequence). The CDR3 runs 14 residues. The receptor was isolated from a woman under 40 in good health and CMV-seronegative. V is TRBV6-6 and J is TRBJ2-7; TRBD1 agrees at 8 bases. Sequencing input: PBMCs. CDR3 sequence (DNA): TGTGCCAGCAGTTTCGGACAGGGATCCTACGAGCAGTACTTC. This translates into CASSFGQGSYEQYF.